A single sample gave rise to the 6 T cell receptor beta chains below, sequenced in a study of spatial heterogeneity in lung cancer. TCRdb used MiXCR to reprocess the 5' RACE reads, holding one entry per CDR3 protein. The data hold over 50,000 distinct CDR3 sequences, with 6.3% observed a single time. As for time point: sample taken at primary tumor resection. The sample consisted of PBMCs, taken at surgery. These receptors originate from a female donor with early-stage non-small cell lung cancer.

The rearrangement joins TRBV19 to TRBJ2-1; D remains unclear. The V gene lost 3 bases and the J gene lost 0 bases, with 9 bases spanning the gap. The CDR3 runs 15 residues. CDR1 and CDR2 from the germline V gene are LNHDA and SQIVND (reference sequence). CDR3 DNA sequence: TGTGCCAGTAGTATTCTACCCAGCTCCTACAATGAGCAGTTCTTC. As protein: CASSILPSSYNEQFF. Looking up the rest from reference TRBV19 and TRBJ2-1 gives the full variable domain: DGGITQSPKYLFRKEGQNVTLSCEQNLNHDAMYWYRQDPGQGLRLIYYSQIVNDFQKGDIAEGYSVSREKKESFPLTVTSAQKNPTAFYLCASSILPSSYNEQFFGPGTRLTVL.

There are many counts of this clonotype. The chain employs TRBV12-5 and TRBJ2-5, with 10 nucleotides matching TRBD1. The CDR3 covers 15 residues. The junction had 3 bases not matched to a gene; V was cut back by 1 base and J by 4 bases. Germline V lookup: CDR1 LGHNT, CDR2 FRNRAP. The CDR3 DNA sequence: TGTGCTAGTGGTTTGGGGGGACAGGGGAGAGAGACCCAGTACTTC. Translated, it gives CASGLGGQGRETQYF.

This clonotype has a count of ten or more. The chain combines TRBV5-1 with TRBJ2-5; a possible D gene is TRBD1 (8 bases). The CDR3 totals 14 residues. V gave up 4 bases and J gave up 4 bases, with 14 bases separating them. Germline V gives CDR1 SGHRS, CDR2 YFSETQ. The CDR3 DNA reads TGCGCCAGCAGCCTACAGGGGGGGAGAGAGACCCAGTACTTC. Its protein product is CASSLQGGRETQYF.

This clonotype was picked up many times. The V and J genes are TRBV7-3 and TRBJ2-5; D is uncertain. This CDR3 spans 15 amino acids. V lost 5 bases to trimming and J lost 5 bases, with 18 bases between them. Looked up from germline, CDR1 is SGHTA and CDR2 is FQGTGA. The CDR3 is CASSQNGWERETQYF. The DNA for the CDR3 is TGTGCCAGCAGCCAGAACGGTTGGGAAAGGGAGACCCAGTACTTC.

In this sample, this clonotype turned up many times. The chain employs TRBV20-1 and TRBJ2-2; D unclear. V gave up 4 bases and J gave up 2 bases, with 17 bases separating them. CDR3 length: 16 residues. In germline, CDR1 is DFQATT, CDR2 SNEGSKA (reference sequence). The CDR3 loop reads CSAIGRRNLNTGELFF. In DNA form, the CDR3 reads TGCAGTGCTATCGGTCGCCGAAACCTTAACACCGGGGAGCTGTTTTTT.

The rearrangement joins TRBV18 to TRBJ2-3, with D possibly matching TRBD2 (6 bases). The CDR3 has 18 amino acids. Per germline, CDR1 KGHSH and CDR2 LQKENI. V was shortened by 1 base and J by 0 bases, with 17 bases between the two germline ends. The CDR3 loop is CASSPRGLQAGSTDTQYF. The CDR3 DNA reads as TGTGCCAGCTCACCACGGGGGTTACAGGCGGGAAGCACAGATACGCAGTATTTT.